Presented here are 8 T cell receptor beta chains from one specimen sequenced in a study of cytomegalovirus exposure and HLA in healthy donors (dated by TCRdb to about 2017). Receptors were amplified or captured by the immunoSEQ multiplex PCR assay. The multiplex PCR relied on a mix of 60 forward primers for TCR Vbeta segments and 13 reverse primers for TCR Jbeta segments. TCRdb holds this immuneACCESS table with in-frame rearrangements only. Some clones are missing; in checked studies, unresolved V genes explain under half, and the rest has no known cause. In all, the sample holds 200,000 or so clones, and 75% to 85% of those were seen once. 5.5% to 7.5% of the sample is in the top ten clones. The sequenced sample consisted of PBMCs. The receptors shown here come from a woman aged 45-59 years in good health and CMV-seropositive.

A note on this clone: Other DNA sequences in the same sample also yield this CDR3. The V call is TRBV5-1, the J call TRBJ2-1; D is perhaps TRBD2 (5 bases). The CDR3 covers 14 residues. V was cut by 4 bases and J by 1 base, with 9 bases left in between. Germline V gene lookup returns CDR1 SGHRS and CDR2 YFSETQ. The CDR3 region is CASSGGGSYNEQFF. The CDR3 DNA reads TGCGCCAGCAGCGGCGGCGGGTCCTACAATGAGCAGTTCTTC.

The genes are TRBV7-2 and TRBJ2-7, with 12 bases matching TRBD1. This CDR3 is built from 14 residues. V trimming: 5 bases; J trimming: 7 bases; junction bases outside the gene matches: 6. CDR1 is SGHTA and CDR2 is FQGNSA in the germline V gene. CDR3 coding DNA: TGTGCCAGCAGCCCGGGACAGGGGGCGAGAGAGCAGTACTTC. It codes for CASSPGQGAREQYF. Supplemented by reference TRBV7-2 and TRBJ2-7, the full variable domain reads GAGVSQSPSNKVTEKGKDVELRCDPISGHTALYWYRQSLGQGLEFLIYFQGNSAPDKSGLPSDRFSAERTGGSVSTLTIQRTQQEDSAVYLCASSPGQGAREQYFGPGTRLTVT.

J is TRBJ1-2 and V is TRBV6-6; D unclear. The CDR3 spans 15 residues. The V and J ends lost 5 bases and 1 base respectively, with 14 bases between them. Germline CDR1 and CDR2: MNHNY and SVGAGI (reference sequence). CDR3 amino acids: CASSDTQKLNYGYTF. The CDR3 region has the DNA TGTGCCAGCAGTGATACACAGAAACTTAACTATGGCTACACCTTC.

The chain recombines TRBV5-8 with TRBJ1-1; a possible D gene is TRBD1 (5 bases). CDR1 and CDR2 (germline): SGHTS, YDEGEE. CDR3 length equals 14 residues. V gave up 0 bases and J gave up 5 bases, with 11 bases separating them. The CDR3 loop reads CASSLVSRGTEAFF. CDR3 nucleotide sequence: TGTGCCAGCAGCTTGGTTAGTAGGGGTACTGAAGCTTTCTTT.

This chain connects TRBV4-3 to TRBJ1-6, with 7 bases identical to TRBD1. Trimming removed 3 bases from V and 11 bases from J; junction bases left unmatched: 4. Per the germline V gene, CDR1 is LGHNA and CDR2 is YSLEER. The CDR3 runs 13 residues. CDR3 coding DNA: TGCGCCAGCAGCCACGACAGGGATACACCCCTCCACTTT. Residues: CASSHDRDTPLHF.

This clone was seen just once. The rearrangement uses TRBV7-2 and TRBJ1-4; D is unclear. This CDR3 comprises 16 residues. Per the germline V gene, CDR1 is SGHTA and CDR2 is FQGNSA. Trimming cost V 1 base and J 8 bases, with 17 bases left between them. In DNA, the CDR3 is TGTGCCAGCAGCTTAGATATGAGGGTTGGAGGCGAAAAACTGTTTTTT. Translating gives CASSLDMRVGGEKLFF.

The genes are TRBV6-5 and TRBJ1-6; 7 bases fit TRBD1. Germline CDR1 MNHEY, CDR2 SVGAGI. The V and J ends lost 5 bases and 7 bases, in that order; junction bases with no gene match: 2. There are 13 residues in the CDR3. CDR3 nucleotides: TGTGCCAGCAGTAGCAGGGGGAATTCACCCCTCCACTTT. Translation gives CASSSRGNSPLHF.

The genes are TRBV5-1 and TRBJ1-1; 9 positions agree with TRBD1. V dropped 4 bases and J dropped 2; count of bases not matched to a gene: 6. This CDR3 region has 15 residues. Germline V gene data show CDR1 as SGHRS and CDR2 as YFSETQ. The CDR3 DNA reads TGCGCCAGCAGCGCCCGACAGGGGGGAAACACTGAAGCTTTCTTT. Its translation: CASSARQGGNTEAFF.